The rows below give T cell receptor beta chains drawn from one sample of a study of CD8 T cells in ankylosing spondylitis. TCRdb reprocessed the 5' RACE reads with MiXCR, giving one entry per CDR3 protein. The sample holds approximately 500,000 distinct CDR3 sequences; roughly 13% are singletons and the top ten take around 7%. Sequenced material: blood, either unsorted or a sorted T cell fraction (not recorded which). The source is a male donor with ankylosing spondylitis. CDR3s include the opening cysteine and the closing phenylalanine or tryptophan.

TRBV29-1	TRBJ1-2	CSVDLRGRSGYTF
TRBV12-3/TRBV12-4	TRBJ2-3	CASSFTGTQYF
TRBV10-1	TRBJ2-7	CASSEVQDSSFYEQYF
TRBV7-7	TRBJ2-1	CASSPDRGHEQFF
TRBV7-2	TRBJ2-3	CASSFQADPSTDTQYF
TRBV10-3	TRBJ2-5	CAISESSAQEKTQYF
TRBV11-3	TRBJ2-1	CASSSGPSYNEQFF
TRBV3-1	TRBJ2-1	CASSQVGGREQFF
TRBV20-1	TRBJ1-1	CSAIRPGQGVEAFF
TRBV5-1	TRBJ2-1	CATRVSSGANEQFF
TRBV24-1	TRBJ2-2	CATSDFDSNTGELFF
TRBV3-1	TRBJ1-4	CASSQDTVSNEKLFF
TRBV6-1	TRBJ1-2	CASSEGTGVNYGYTF
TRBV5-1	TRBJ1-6	CASSPRGTENSPLHF
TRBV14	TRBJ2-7	CASSQQGTYGEQYF
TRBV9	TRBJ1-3	CASSVAYSSGNTIYF
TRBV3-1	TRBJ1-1	CASSPVTGGYTEAFF
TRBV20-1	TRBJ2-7	CSASGSPTYEQYF
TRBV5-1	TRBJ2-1	CASSLGGQDNEQFF
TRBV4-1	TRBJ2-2	CASSQDYPQTGELFF
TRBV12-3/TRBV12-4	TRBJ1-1	CASSRASDRLEAFF
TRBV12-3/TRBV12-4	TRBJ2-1	CASRNGQGIPNEQFF
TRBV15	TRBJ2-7	CATSPPASAGSYEQYF
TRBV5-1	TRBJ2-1	CASSLGLNSYNEQFF
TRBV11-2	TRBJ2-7	CASNIDPKERQYF
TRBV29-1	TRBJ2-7	CSVGWTSGSYEQYF
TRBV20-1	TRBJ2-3	CSAGRLAVSTDTQYF
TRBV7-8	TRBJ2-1	CASSAGTGGLQFF
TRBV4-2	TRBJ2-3	CASSQDEGAGGGSTDTQYF
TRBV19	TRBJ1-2	CASSPTGQGPYGYTF
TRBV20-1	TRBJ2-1	CSASPGDLGQFF
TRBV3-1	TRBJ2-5	CASTLDRAGVGETQYF
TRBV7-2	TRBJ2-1	CASSPGTAPVGEQFF
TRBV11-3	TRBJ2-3	CASSPIAGGPGTDTQYF
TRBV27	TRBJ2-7	CASSLGLKYAYEQYF
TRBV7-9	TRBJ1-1	CASSLTGLRNTEAFF
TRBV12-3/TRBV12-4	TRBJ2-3	CASSRTSSTDTQYF
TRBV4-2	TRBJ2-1	CASSQDFPRGSSGSMNEQFF
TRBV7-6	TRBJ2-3	CASSSDRPELAGVSHDTQYF
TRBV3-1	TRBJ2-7	CASSQDTSSGQYF
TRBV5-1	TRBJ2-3	CASSPQVTDTQYF
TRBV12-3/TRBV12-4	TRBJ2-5	CASSERGGWETQYF
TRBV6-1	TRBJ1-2	CASRPAGNYGYTF
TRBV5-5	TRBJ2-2	CASSSPGNTGELFF
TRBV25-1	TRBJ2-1	CASVPPGIGMVEQFF
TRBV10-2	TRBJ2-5	CASSATSGRKETQYF
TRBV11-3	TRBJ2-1	CASSQHEGFNEQFF
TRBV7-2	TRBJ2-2	CASSLQGRVDTGELFF
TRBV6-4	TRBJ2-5	CASSAETGGQETQYF